This TCR beta chain was sequenced for a study of low-dose radiotherapy and immunotherapy resistance in tumors. Study as a whole: A dose of 0.5 Gy per fraction was delivered to Cohort 1 every 2 weeks, for a total of 6.5 Gy. Every two weeks patients got nivolumab 240 mg flat dose, plus ipilimumab 1 mg/kg every six weeks, intravenously.

Alpha- and beta-chain coverage of first-strand cDNA came from TRAV- and TRBV-specific primers. The authors ran roughly 20 PCR cycles to amplify TCRs with a constant-region primer and V-primer adapter. TCRdb processed the reads anew with MiXCR; each CDR3 protein has one entry. The repertoire holds 80,000 to 90,000 distinct CDR3 sequences, about 18% seen once, with 2.8% in the top ten. V was clipped by 0 bases and J by 2 bases, with 14 bases between them. Germline-derived CDR1 and CDR2 are LNHNV and YYDKDF (reference sequence). The CDR3 is 17 residues long. Documented time point: before trial treatment. Patients deemed eligible presented with advanced solid tumors lacking tumor-infiltrating lymphocytes. In its sample, this clonotype was seen many times.

The specimen comprised PBMCs, sampled before treatment. The chain links TRBV15 to TRBJ1-5, with D perhaps matching TRBD1 (5 bases). The source is a male donor with prostate cancer. In DNA, the CDR3 is TGTGCCACCAGCAGAGAAGCTGGGGCAGTAGGCAATCAGCCCCAGCATTTT. Protein sequence: CATSREAGAVGNQPQHF.